The clone carrying this T cell receptor beta chain came up a few times. What it binds is unknown. The sample belongs to a study of a mutant IDH1 vaccine in newly diagnosed glioma. Study context: Patients had received radiotherapy, temozolomide, or both previously, most receiving both.

Trimming took 5 bases from V and 12 from J; bases not matched to a gene: 10. Germline loops: CDR1 KGHSH, CDR2 LQKENI. This CDR3 contains 13 residues. Specified time point: baseline, week 1 (first vaccination visit). Noted treatment: pre-vaccination baseline after standard-of-care therapy. Clones were read by immunoSEQ multiplex PCR, and TCRdb kept only the in-frame ones, dropping some. The sample includes about 92,000 clones, about 80% of them seen just once. Study-wide results and limits: Pseudoprogression seemed unlinked to shifts in top peripheral T cell clonotypes.

The V gene is TRBV18, the J gene TRBJ1-5, with TRBD1 matching over 7 bases. The sample was PBMCs, taken from a glioma patient treated with radiotherapy, temozolomide or both. This clonotype was sampled from a woman aged 45-59 years with glioma. CDR3 bases: TGTGCCAGCTCAGGGATAAGACAGGGAGTCCAGCATTTT. It is translated as CASSGIRQGVQHF.